This T cell receptor beta chain was sequenced for a study of blood T cell repertoires in COVID-19. Looking at the study overall: Nucleic acid was either cDNA or gDNA, and it came from T cells, B-cell-depleted T cells, or PBMCs.

As handled by the study authors: Counts of nucleated cells, estimated from reference gene primer amplification, were obtained. Sequencing used immunoSEQ multiplex PCR; TCRdb keeps in-frame clones, though not all of them. Clone size and the V and J calls come from that table; the DNA yielded D and trimming. The repertoire holds around 140,000 clones, with around 89% as singletons. In its sample, this clone was seen once. Germline V lookup: CDR1 SGHRS, CDR2 YFSETQ. V was shortened by 3 bases and J by 1 base, with 16 bases between the two germline ends. CDR3 length: 16 residues. This receptor was identified in a man in his fifties or sixties with active or convalescent COVID-19. Sequenced sample: peripheral blood. The chain combines TRBV5-1 with TRBJ1-1; D unresolved. The CDR3 DNA follows: TGCGCCAGCAGCTGGGCCCCTGAGCAGCCGAACACTGAAGCTTTCTTT. Translating it yields CASSWAPEQPNTEAFF.